A single sample gave rise to the 9 T cell receptor beta chains below, sequenced in a study of blood T cell repertoires in COVID-19. Sequencing was performed with immunoSEQ multiplex PCR; in TCRdb, only in-frame clones are kept and a portion is missing. The sample carries some 180,000 clones, around 80% recorded once. Sequences were obtained from PBMCs or T cells enriched from blood (not recorded which). The receptors were gathered from a woman in her 70s in a cohort exposed to, infected with or recovered from COVID-19 (not recorded which).

This chain connects TRBV10-1 to TRBJ2-3; 13 nucleotides match TRBD2. Germline CDR1 reads WNHNN; CDR2 reads SYGVQD (reference sequence). There are 15 residues in the CDR3. V gave up 7 bases and J gave up 3 bases; unmatched junction bases: 4. CDR3 sequence (DNA): TGCGCCAGCATACTAGCGGGAGGGAGGACAGATACGCAGTATTTT. Its translation: CASILAGGRTDTQYF.

The chain recombines TRBV2 with TRBJ2-1; TRBD2 is a possible D gene (6 bases). The V gene's germline CDR1 is SNHLY and CDR2 FYNNEI. V gave up 6 bases and J gave up 10 bases, with 13 bases separating them. This CDR3 comprises 12 residues. CDR3 in amino acids: CASSDDRGEQFF. The CDR3 DNA reads as TGTGCCAGCAGCGATGATCGGGGGGAGCAGTTCTTC.

The chain is built from TRBV5-4 and TRBJ2-5; D ambiguous. Trimming removed 2 bases at V and 1 base at J, with 6 bases between. Germline CDR1 is SGHNT and CDR2 is YYREEE (reference sequence). This CDR3 is 13 amino acids long. DNA for the CDR3: TGTGCCAGCAGCTTCCGGGTCCAAGAGACCCAGTACTTC. This encodes CASSFRVQETQYF. The variable domain in full, completed from reference TRBV5-4 and TRBJ2-5, reads ETGVTQSPTHLIKTRGQQVTLRCSSQSGHNTVSWYQQALGQGPQFIFQYYREEENGRGNFPPRFSGLQFPNYSSELNVNALELDDSALYLCASSFRVQETQYFGPGTRLLVL.

This rearrangement joins TRBV28 to TRBJ1-4, with D perhaps matching TRBD1 (5 bases). Trimming cost V 1 base and J 4 bases, with 13 bases left between them. Germline V lookup: CDR1 MDHEN, CDR2 SYDVKM. The CDR3 has 16 residues. The CDR3 protein is CASSLYPQGLNEKLFF. The CDR3 bases are TGTGCCAGCAGTTTATACCCCCAGGGCCTTAATGAAAAACTGTTTTTT. Filled out from reference TRBV28 and TRBJ1-4, the complete variable domain reads DVKVTQSSRYLVKRTGEKVFLECVQDMDHENMFWYRQDPGLGLRLIYFSYDVKMKEKGDIPEGYSVSREKKERFSLILESASTNQTSMYLCASSLYPQGLNEKLFFGSGTQLSVL.

This chain uses TRBV5-1 with TRBJ1-5; the match to TRBD1 covers 8 bases. From germline, CDR1 is SGHRS and CDR2 YFSETQ. Losses at the gene ends were 4 bases for V and 2 bases for J; bases not matched to a gene: 8. This CDR3 contains 16 residues. Here the CDR3 reads CASSPGQGAGNQPQHF. In DNA, the CDR3 is TGCGCCAGCAGCCCCGGACAGGGTGCGGGCAATCAGCCCCAGCATTTT.

The chain joins TRBV28 to TRBJ2-3; possible D gene TRBD1, 6 bases. The CDR3 spans 18 residues. The V and J ends lost 6 bases and 0 bases respectively, with 22 bases between them. CDR1 and CDR2 (germline): MDHEN, SYDVKM. DNA of the CDR3: TGTGCCAGCAGCACAGGGACCCATCTCGCTACTAGCACAGATACGCAGTATTTT. Translated: CASSTGTHLATSTDTQYF.

The chain combines TRBV18 with TRBJ2-3, with 8 positions matching TRBD2. This CDR3 spans 15 amino acids. V shed 5 bases and J 2 bases; nucleotides not matched to a gene: 6. From germline, CDR1 is KGHSH and CDR2 LQKENI. CDR3 sequence (DNA): TGTGCCAGCTCAGCCACTAGCGGACTCACAGATACGCAGTATTTT. This translates into CASSATSGLTDTQYF. Complete variable domain (other parts from reference TRBV18 and TRBJ2-3): NAGVMQNPRHLVRRRGQEARLRCSPMKGHSHVYWYRQLPEEGLKFMVYLQKENIIDESGMPKERFSAEFPKEGPSILRIQQVVRGDSAAYFCASSATSGLTDTQYFGPGTRLTVL.

This clone was detected a few times. The rearrangement links TRBV28 to TRBJ2-7; TRBD2 might be the D (6 bases). This CDR3 region has 14 residues. The germline V gene encodes CDR1 MDHEN and CDR2 SYDVKM. The germline V and J ends were trimmed by 5 bases and 7 bases, with 18 bases remaining between them. The CDR3, as DNA: TGTGCCAGCAGTCCCGGGACTTACGCAGGGGAGCAGTACTTC. It is translated as CASSPGTYAGEQYF. Full variable domain (remainder filled in from reference TRBV28 and TRBJ2-7): DVKVTQSSRYLVKRTGEKVFLECVQDMDHENMFWYRQDPGLGLRLIYFSYDVKMKEKGDIPEGYSVSREKKERFSLILESASTNQTSMYLCASSPGTYAGEQYFGPGTRLTVT.

The rearrangement uses TRBV4-3 and TRBJ1-1, with D maybe TRBD1 (5 bases). Looked up from germline, CDR1 is LGHNA and CDR2 is YSLEER. Between the trimmed V and J ends, which lost 1 base and 3 bases, there was a span of 9 bases. The CDR3 extends over 14 amino acids. CDR3 nucleotides: TGCGCCAGCAGCCAAGGACAGAGAGACACTGAAGCTTTCTTT. Translating it yields CASSQGQRDTEAFF.